The 18 T cell receptor beta chains below all came from one sample that was sequenced in a study of T cells in Graves' hyperthyroidism and ophthalmopathy. Amplified TCR beta CDR3 regions derived from RNA transcripts. First-round RT-PCR of the TCR CDR3 relied on the HTBI primer set. TCRdb redid the calling of the multiplex PCR reads with MiXCR, one entry per CDR3 protein. The sample holds approximately 600,000 distinct CDR3 sequences, 14% seen once. Sequencing input: blood. The source is a young woman with Graves' ophthalmopathy.

This chain links TRBV4-1 with TRBJ1-1, with D unclear. V lost 2 bases to trimming and J lost 3 bases, with 10 bases between them. The CDR3 loop spans 14 amino acids. Per the germline V gene, CDR1 is MGHRA and CDR2 is YSYEKL. The CDR3 DNA reads TGCGCCAGCAGCCAAAGGGATCAGGACACTGAAGCTTTCTTT. The encoded protein is CASSQRDQDTEAFF.

This clonotype was counted many times. CDR3 residues: CASSVGREDYEQYF. CDR3 nucleotide sequence: TGTGCCAGCAGCGTCGGGCGGGAGGACTACGAGCAGTACTTC. V is TRBV9 and J is TRBJ2-7, with 8 positions matching TRBD2. Germline trimming cut 2 bases from V and 3 bases from J; bases unmatched to any gene: 4. Germline-derived CDR1 and CDR2 are SGDLS and YYNGEE. This CDR3 spans 14 amino acids.

The table lists this clonotype with many counts. The chain is built from TRBV5-8 and TRBJ2-5, with TRBD2 matching 8 bases. CDR1 is SGHTS and CDR2 is YDEGEE in the germline V gene. This CDR3 is built from 16 residues. Losses at the gene ends were 4 bases for V and 2 bases for J; bases not matched to a gene: 10. CDR3 coding DNA: TGTGCCAGCAGCCTCCCCGGGGCGGGAGGTCAAGAGACCCAGTACTTC. Its translation: CASSLPGAGGQETQYF.

V usage is TRBV19 and J usage is TRBJ1-1; D remains unclear. The CDR3 is 13 amino acids. CDR1 LNHDA and CDR2 SQIVND come from the germline V gene (reference sequence). V lost 3 bases and J lost 0, with 5 bases in between. As DNA, the CDR3 is TGTGCCAGTAGTATGTTTCTGAACACTGAAGCTTTCTTT. Translating it yields CASSMFLNTEAFF.

The table lists this clonotype with many counts. V and J are TRBV7-8 and TRBJ2-1, with 8 bases identical to TRBD2. Looked up from germline, CDR1 is SGHVS and CDR2 is FQNEAQ. Losses at the gene ends were 5 bases for V and 7 bases for J; bases not matched to a gene: 10. CDR3 size: 15 residues. In DNA form, the CDR3 reads TGTGCCAGCAGCCTTCTAGCGGGTGCCTTGAATGAGCAGTTCTTC. Its translation is CASSLLAGALNEQFF.

The chain combines TRBV20-1 with TRBJ1-3; 10 positions agree with TRBD1. Trimming removed 0 bases from V and 3 bases from J; junction bases left unmatched: 8. This CDR3 is 17 amino acids long. Germline lookup yields CDR1 DFQATT and CDR2 SNEGSKA (reference sequence). CDR3 in DNA: TGCAGTGCTAGAGATGGGGACAGGGGAGTTGGTGGAAACACCATATATTTT. It specifies CSARDGDRGVGGNTIYF.

This sequence joins TRBV10-3 and TRBJ1-1; D gene ambiguous. Trimming pared 5 bases from V and 0 bases from J, leaving 13 bases between. The V gene's germline CDR1 is ENHRY and CDR2 SYGVKD. The CDR3 extends over 15 amino acids. The CDR3 region is CAISPDPRMNTEAFF. The CDR3 DNA reads TGTGCCATCAGTCCGGACCCTAGAATGAACACTGAAGCTTTCTTT.

About this clonotype: Relative to the germline gene, one junction end is altered; a read error may explain this. The chain uses TRBV9 and TRBJ1-4; D may be TRBD1 (5 bases). Germline V CDR1 and CDR2: SGDLS, YYNGEE. This CDR3 is 15 amino acids long. For the CDR3, the DNA is TGTGCCAGCAGCCCGGGGGGAGGGCAGAATGAAAAACCGTTTTTT. This gives the protein CASSPGGGQNEKPFF.

This clonotype was observed at least ten times. The V call is TRBV30, the J call TRBJ2-5, with 12 bases fitting TRBD2. Looked up from germline, CDR1 is GTSNPN and CDR2 is SVGIG (reference sequence). Losses at the gene ends were 2 bases for V and 4 bases for J; bases not matched to a gene: 8. This CDR3 contains 16 residues. Here the CDR3 reads CAWSRTTSGGGETQYF. In nucleotides, the CDR3 is TGTGCCTGGAGTCGAACGACTAGCGGGGGCGGAGAGACCCAGTACTTC.

V and J are TRBV5-6 and TRBJ2-1; D is perhaps TRBD1 (5 bases). The CDR3 sequence is 16 residues long. CDR1 is SGHDT, CDR2 YYEEEE, per germline. V was trimmed by 0 bases and J by 8 bases, leaving 18 bases between them. This CDR3 is CASSLGSAGHKDEQFF. CDR3 nucleotides: TGTGCCAGCAGCTTGGGTTCAGCAGGGCATAAAGATGAGCAGTTCTTC.

With respect to this clonotype: Compared with germline, one end of the junction differs, possibly owing to a read error. For the CDR3, the DNA is TGTGCTAGCAGCCCCTCTAGCGGGAGTACCGGGGAGCTGTTTTTT. Its protein is CASSPSSGSTGELFF. This chain connects TRBV7-7 to TRBJ2-2; 10 nucleotides agree with TRBD2. Per the germline V gene, CDR1 is SSHAT and CDR2 is FNYEAQ (reference sequence). The CDR3 loop spans 15 amino acids.

The gene calls are TRBV5-1 and TRBJ2-3, with D hard to call. Germline V gene sequence: CDR1 SGHRS, CDR2 YFSETQ. CDR3 length: 12 residues. Trimming shortened V by 4 bases and J by 5 bases, and 8 bases separated the two germline ends. CDR3 amino acids: CASSPTEDTQYF. The CDR3 nucleotides are TGCGCCAGCAGCCCGACGGAAGATACGCAGTATTTT.

This clonotype was observed at least ten times. The J gene is TRBJ2-5, the V gene TRBV2; the match to TRBD2 covers 9 bases. Germline V gene sequence: CDR1 SNHLY, CDR2 FYNNEI. The ends lost 8 bases at V and 5 bases at J; junction bases unmatched: 9. The CDR3 extends over 14 amino acids. The CDR3 loop is CASCGGGLYETQYF. CDR3 bases: TGTGCCAGCTGCGGGGGGGGGCTCTACGAGACCCAGTACTTC.

This clonotype was found many times. The chain couples TRBV28 to TRBJ1-1, with a possible D match to TRBD1 (6 bases). The length of the CDR3 is 17 residues. The germline V gene encodes CDR1 MDHEN and CDR2 SYDVKM. Trimming shortened V by 8 bases and J by 0 bases, and 22 bases separated the two germline ends. CDR3 amino acids: CASLTGGGPEMNTEAFF. For the CDR3, the DNA is TGTGCCAGCTTGACCGGTGGGGGCCCCGAGATGAACACTGAAGCTTTCTTT.

This sequence joins TRBV19 and TRBJ2-2, with D hard to call. V was trimmed by 5 bases and J by 0 bases, leaving 10 bases between them. CDR1 is LNHDA and CDR2 is SQIVND in the germline V gene (reference sequence). This CDR3 contains 15 residues. The CDR3 sequence is CASSLTDTNTGELFF. The DNA of the CDR3 is TGTGCCAGTAGTCTTACCGATACGAACACCGGGGAGCTGTTTTTT. Supplemented by reference TRBV19 and TRBJ2-2, the full variable domain reads DGGITQSPKYLFRKEGQNVTLSCEQNLNHDAMYWYRQDPGQGLRLIYYSQIVNDFQKGDIAEGYSVSREKKESFPLTVTSAQKNPTAFYLCASSLTDTNTGELFFGEGSRLTVL.

A note on this clonotype: A single base separates this from a much larger clone, so it may be a read error. The rearrangement joins TRBV6-1 to TRBJ2-7; D is uncertain. From germline, CDR1 is MNHNS and CDR2 SASEGT. Trimming stripped 4 bases from V and 2 bases from J, with 9 bases between. The CDR3 is made up of 13 amino acids. CDR3 loop: CASSAGSTYEQYF. CDR3 bases: TGTGCCAGCAGTGCGGGCAGTACCTACGAGCAGTACTTC.

This clonotype came up many times. V usage is TRBV3-1 and J usage is TRBJ1-1, with D possibly TRBD1 on 6 matching bases. Germline CDR1 reads LGHDT; CDR2 reads YNNKEL (reference sequence). The V end was cut by 0 bases, the J end by 0 bases, with 11 bases between. The CDR3 has 16 residues. CDR3 coding DNA: TGTGCCAGCAGCCAAGACCCCAGGGGTTTGAACACTGAAGCTTTCTTT. It specifies CASSQDPRGLNTEAFF.

CDR3 loop: CASSQGGPTGANVLTF. CDR3 DNA sequence: TGCGCCAGCAGCCAAGGGGGACCTACTGGGGCCAACGTCCTGACTTTC. This chain links TRBV4-3 with TRBJ2-6; D is perhaps TRBD1 or TRBD2 (5 bases each). V was trimmed by 1 base and J by 2 bases, leaving 9 bases between them. This CDR3 has 16 amino acids. CDR1 LGHNA and CDR2 YSLEER come from the germline V gene.